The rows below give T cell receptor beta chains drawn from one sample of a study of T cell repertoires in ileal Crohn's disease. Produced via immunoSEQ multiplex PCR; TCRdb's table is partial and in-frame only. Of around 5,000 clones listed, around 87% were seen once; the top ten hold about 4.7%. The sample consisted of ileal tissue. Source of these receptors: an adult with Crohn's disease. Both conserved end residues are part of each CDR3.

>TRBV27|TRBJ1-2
CASSYGGVGRENYGYTF
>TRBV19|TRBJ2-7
CASSIEGTKYF
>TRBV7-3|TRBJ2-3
CASSYGWSTDTQYF
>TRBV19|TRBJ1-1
CASSIFARASNTEAFF
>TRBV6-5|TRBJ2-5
CASRIAGQGEETQYF
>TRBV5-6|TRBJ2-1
CASRLRGSRDEQFF
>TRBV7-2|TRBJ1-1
CASSLAGTSNTEAFF
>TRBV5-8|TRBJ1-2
CASSGDRRANYGYTF
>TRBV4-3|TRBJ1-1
CASSQKQGTEAFF
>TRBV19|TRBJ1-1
CASSIYLNTEAFF
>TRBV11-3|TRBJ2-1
CASSSGLAGVLNEQFF
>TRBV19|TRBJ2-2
CASSIAGTGTGELFF
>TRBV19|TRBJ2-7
CASSIGMTTLYEQYF
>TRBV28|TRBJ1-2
CASRTGVGYTF
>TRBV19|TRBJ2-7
CASSPRRVSGNYEQYF
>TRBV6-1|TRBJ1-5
CASSPGQGLNQPQHF
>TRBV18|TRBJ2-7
CASSPEALGEQYF
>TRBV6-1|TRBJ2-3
CASSEFSGRRYSTDTQYF
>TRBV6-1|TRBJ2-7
CASSEERGLAGAEQYF
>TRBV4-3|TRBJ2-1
CASSQVAGNNEQFF
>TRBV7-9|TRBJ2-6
CASPPWGLADSGANVLTF
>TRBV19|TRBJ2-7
CASSIKGGSSYEQYF
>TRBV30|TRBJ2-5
CAWSVGAGETQYF